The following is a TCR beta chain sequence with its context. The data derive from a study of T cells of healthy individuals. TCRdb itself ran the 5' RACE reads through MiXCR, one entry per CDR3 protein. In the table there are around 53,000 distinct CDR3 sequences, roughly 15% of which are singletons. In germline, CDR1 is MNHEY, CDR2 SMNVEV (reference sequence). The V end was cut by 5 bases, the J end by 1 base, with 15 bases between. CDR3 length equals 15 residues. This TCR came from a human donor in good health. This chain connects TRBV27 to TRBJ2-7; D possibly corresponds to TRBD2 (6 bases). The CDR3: CASSPRLEGSYEQYF. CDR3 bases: TGTGCCAGCAGTCCCCGTTTGGAGGGTTCCTACGAGCAGTACTTC.